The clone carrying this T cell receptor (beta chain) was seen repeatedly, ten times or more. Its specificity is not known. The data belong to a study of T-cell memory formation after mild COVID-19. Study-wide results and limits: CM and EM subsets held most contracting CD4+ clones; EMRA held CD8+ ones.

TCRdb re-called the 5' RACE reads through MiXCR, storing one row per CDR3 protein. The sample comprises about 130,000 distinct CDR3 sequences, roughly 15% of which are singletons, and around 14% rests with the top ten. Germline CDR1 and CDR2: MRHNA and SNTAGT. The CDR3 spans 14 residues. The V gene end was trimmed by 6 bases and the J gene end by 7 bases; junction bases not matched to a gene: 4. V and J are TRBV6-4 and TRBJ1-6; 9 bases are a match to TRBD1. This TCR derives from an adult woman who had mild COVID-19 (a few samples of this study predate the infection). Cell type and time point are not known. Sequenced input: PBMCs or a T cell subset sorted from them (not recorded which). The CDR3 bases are TGTGCCAGCAGCCCCGGACAGGGGAATTCACCCCTCCACTTT. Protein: CASSPGQGNSPLHF.